A selection of T cell receptor beta chains follows, all from one sample in a study of blood T cell repertoires in COVID-19. Clones were read by immunoSEQ multiplex PCR, and TCRdb kept only the in-frame ones, dropping some. The table lists 350,000 to 450,000 clones, 89% of them singletons, with approximately 1.5% in the top ten. Sequencing was performed on peripheral blood. The receptors were gathered from a woman aged 40 to 50 with COVID-19, enrolled during active disease. The CDR3 runs from the conserved cysteine through the conserved F or W. D genes are given only for firm matches. Clone size is not always given. Where it is, it says once, few, many or a class for expanded clones.

>TRBJ2-1|TRBV11-3|NA|NA
TGTGCCAGCAGCAGCCGGGGATACAATGAGCAGTTCTTC
CASSSRGYNEQFF
>TRBJ2-3|TRBV5-4|NA|NA
TGTGCCAGCAGCTTTCCGGGTCTAAGCGCAGATACGCAGTATTTT
CASSFPGLSADTQYF
>TRBJ2-7|TRBV5-8|TRBD1|NA
TGTGCCAGCAGCTTGGAGGGGACAGGTGGATACGAGCAGTACTTC
CASSLEGTGGYEQYF
>TRBJ1-1|TRBV27|NA|NA
TGTGCCAGCAGTTTCAGTTCCGGGTCCAAAGCTTTCTTT
CASSFSSGSKAFF
>TRBJ1-2|TRBV6-2/TRBV6-3|NA|once
TGTGCCAGCAGTTACTTCGGGAATGGCTACACCTTC
CASSYFGNGYTF
>TRBJ1-5|TRBV19|NA|NA
TGTGCCAGTAGTATGTGGTCCGGTTGGGACACCGGGGAAGATCAGCCCCAGCATTTT
CASSMWSGWDTGEDQPQHF
>TRBJ1-2|TRBV5-5|NA|once
TGTGCCAGCAGCTTGGGGGGAGTGTATGGCTACACCTTC
CASSLGGVYGYTF
>TRBJ1-6|TRBV30|NA|NA
TGTGCCTGGGGTCCCAGGGGCTATAATTCACCCCTCCACTTT
CAWGPRGYNSPLHF
>TRBJ1-1|TRBV28|NA|NA
TGTGCCAGCAGTCTAATAGGGGGCACTGAAGCTTTCTTT
CASSLIGGTEAFF
>TRBJ2-2|TRBV28|NA|few
TGTGCCAGCAGTTTGGGTGCTACAGGGTCGGGGGAGCTGTTTTTT
CASSLGATGSGELFF
>TRBJ2-7|TRBV9|TRBD2|NA
TGTGCCAGCAGCGTAACTAGCGCCGCCTACGAGCAGTACTTC
CASSVTSAAYEQYF
>TRBJ2-1|TRBV29-1|NA|NA
TGCAGCGTTTACTGGACAACCCGATACAATGAGCAGTTCTTC
CSVYWTTRYNEQFF
>TRBJ2-5|TRBV4-3|TRBD2|NA
TGCGCCAGCAGCCAAGCCAGCGGGAGCGGTCTTGAGACCCAGTACTTC
CASSQASGSGLETQYF
>TRBJ1-5|TRBV27|TRBD1|NA
TGTGCCAGTCCCGGGACAGGGGGATATCAGGGCAATCAGCCCCAGCATTTT
CASPGTGGYQGNQPQHF
>TRBJ1-2|TRBV15|NA|few
TGTGCCACCAGCAGAGATCCGACTGATTATGGCTACACCTTC
CATSRDPTDYGYTF
>TRBJ1-6|TRBV18|TRBD1|NA
TGTGCCAGCTCACCACGGGACAGGGGGAATTCACCCCTCCACTTT
CASSPRDRGNSPLHF
>TRBJ2-3|TRBV7-3|NA|NA
TGTGCCAGCAGCCTACAGGGCACAGATACGCAGTATTTT
CASSLQGTDTQYF
>TRBJ1-1|TRBV10-2|NA|NA
TGCGCCAGCCAATGGGGGGTGAACACTGAAGCTTTCTTT
CASQWGVNTEAFF
>TRBJ2-2|TRBV19|TRBD2|NA
TGTGCCAGTAGTAGTGGTCTAGCGGGGGGGCCGGGCACCGGGGAGCTGTTTTTT
CASSSGLAGGPGTGELFF